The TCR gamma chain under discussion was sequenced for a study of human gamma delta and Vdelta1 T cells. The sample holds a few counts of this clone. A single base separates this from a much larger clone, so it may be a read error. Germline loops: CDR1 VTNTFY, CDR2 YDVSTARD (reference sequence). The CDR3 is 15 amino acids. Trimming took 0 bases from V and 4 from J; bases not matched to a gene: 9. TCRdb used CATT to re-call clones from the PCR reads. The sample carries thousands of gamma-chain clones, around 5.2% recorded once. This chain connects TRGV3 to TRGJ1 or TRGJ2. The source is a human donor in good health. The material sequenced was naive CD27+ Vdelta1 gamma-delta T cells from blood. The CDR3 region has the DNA TGTGCCACCTGGGACAGGCTGTCTCAATATTATAAGAAACTCTTT. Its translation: CATWDRLSQYYKKLF.